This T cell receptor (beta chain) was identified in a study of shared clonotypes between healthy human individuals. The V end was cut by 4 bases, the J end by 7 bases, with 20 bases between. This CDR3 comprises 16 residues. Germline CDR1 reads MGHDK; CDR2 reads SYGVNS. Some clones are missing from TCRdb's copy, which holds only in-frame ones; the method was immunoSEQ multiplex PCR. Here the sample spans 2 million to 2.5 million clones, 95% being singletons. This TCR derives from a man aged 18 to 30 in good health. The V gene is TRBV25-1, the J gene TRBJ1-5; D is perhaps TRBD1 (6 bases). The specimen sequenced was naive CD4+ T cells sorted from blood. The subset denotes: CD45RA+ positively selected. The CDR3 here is CASSGRGGPFEQPQHF. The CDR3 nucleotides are TGTGCCAGCAGTGGCCGAGGGGGGCCCTTCGAACAGCCCCAGCATTTT.